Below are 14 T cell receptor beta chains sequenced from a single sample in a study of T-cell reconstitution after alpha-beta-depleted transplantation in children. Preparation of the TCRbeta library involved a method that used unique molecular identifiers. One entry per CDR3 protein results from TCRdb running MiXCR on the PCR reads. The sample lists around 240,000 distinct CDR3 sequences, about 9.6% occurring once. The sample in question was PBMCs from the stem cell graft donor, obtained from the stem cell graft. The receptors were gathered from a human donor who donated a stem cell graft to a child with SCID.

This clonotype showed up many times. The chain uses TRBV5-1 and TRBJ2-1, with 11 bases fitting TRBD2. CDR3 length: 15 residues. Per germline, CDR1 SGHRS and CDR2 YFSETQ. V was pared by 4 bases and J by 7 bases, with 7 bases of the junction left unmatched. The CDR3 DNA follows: TGCGCCAGCAGCATCGGGACTAGCGGAGGGAATGAGCAGTTCTTC. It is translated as CASSIGTSGGNEQFF.

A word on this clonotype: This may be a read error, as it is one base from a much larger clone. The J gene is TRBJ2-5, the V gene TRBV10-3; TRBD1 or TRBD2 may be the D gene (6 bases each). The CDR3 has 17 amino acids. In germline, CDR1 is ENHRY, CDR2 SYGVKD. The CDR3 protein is CAISELLGGAYQETQHF. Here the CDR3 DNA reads TGTGCCATCAGTGAGCTTTTGGGGGGCGCTTACCAAGAGACCCAGCACTTC.

The CDR3 region has the DNA TGTGCCAGCAGTGGCCTTGGACAGTCCTACGAGCAGTACTTC. Protein: CASSGLGQSYEQYF. The chain carries TRBV6-2 or TRBV6-3 and TRBJ2-7; a possible D gene is TRBD1 (6 bases). CDR3 length equals 14 residues. The germline gives CDR1 MNHEY, CDR2 SVGEGT. V lost 5 bases and J lost 1, with 12 bases in between.

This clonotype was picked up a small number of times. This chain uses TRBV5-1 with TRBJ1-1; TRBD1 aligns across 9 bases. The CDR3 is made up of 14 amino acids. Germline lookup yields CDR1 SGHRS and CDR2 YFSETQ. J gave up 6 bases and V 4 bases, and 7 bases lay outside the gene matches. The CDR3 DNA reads TGCGCCAGCAGCGGGACAGGGAGGGTTCCTGAAGCTTTCTTT. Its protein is CASSGTGRVPEAFF.

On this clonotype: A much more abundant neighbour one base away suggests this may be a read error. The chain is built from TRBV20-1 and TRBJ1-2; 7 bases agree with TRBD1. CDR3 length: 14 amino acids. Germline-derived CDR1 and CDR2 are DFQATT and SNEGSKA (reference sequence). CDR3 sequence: CSARSLTGVGGDTF. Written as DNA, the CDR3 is TGCAGTGCTAGAAGTCTAACAGGGGTGGGTGGCGACACCTTC.

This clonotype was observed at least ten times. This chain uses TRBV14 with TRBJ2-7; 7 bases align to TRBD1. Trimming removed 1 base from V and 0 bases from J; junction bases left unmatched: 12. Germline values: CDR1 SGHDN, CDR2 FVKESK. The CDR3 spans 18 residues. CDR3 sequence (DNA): TGTGCCAGCAGCCAAGTCCTATCTGGGCAGGGGGACTCCTACGAGCAGTACTTC. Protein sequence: CASSQVLSGQGDSYEQYF.

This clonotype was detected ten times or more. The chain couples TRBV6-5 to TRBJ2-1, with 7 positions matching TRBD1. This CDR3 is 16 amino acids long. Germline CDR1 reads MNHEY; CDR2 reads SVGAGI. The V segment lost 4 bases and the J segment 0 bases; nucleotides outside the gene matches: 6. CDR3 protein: CASSSSRGSSYNEQFF. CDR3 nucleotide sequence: TGTGCCAGCAGTTCATCCAGGGGGAGCTCCTACAATGAGCAGTTCTTC.

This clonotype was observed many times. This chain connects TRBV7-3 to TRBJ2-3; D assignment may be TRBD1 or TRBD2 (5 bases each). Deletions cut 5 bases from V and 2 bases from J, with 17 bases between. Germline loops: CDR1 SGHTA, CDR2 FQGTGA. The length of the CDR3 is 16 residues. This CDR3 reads CASSPSGGVNTDTQYF. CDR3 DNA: TGTGCCAGCAGCCCATCTGGGGGTGTAAACACAGATACGCAGTATTTT.

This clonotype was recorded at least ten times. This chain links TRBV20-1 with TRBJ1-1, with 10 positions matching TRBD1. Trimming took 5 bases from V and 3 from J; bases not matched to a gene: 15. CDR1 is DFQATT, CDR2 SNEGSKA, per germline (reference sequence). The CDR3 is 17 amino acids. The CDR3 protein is CSARPRTGGRRYTEAFF. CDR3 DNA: TGCAGTGCTCGACCGCGGACAGGGGGGAGGAGGTACACTGAAGCTTTCTTT.

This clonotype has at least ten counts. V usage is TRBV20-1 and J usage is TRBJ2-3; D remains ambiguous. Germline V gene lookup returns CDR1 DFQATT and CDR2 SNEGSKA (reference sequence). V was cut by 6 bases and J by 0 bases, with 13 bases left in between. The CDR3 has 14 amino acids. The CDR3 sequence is CSAPRRLSTDTQYF. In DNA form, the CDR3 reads TGCAGTGCCCCCCGGCGGCTAAGCACAGATACGCAGTATTTT.

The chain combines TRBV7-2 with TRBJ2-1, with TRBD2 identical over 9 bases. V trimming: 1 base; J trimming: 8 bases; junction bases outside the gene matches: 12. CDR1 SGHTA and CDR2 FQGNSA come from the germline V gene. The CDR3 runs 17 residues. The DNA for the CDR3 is TGTGCCAGCAGCTTAGTGGGAGGTAGCGGGGGAAGTTATGAGCAGTTCTTC. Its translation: CASSLVGGSGGSYEQFF.

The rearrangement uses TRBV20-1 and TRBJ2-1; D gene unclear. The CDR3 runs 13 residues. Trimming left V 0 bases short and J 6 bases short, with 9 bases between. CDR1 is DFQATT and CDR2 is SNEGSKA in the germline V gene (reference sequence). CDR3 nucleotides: TGCAGTGCTAGAGATCCATGGGGCAATGAGCAGTTCTTC. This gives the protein CSARDPWGNEQFF.

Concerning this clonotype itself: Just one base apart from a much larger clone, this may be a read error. In nucleotides, the CDR3 is TGTGCCAGCTCCTACCGGGGCATGGGCGATAACAACTATGGCTACACCTTC. Translating gives CASSYRGMGDNNYGYTF. The rearrangement uses TRBV18 and TRBJ1-2; perhaps TRBD1 as D (5 bases). With 6 bases removed from V and 2 bases from J, the gap between germline ends came to 22 bases. Per the germline V gene, CDR1 is KGHSH and CDR2 is LQKENI. The CDR3 is 17 residues long.

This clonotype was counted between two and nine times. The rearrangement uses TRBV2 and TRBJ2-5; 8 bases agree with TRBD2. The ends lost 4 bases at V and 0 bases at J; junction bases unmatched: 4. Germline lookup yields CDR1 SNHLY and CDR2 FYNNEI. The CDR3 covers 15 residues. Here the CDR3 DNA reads TGTGCCAGCAGTGGCCAGCGGGGGAACCAAGAGACCCAGTACTTC. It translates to CASSGQRGNQETQYF.